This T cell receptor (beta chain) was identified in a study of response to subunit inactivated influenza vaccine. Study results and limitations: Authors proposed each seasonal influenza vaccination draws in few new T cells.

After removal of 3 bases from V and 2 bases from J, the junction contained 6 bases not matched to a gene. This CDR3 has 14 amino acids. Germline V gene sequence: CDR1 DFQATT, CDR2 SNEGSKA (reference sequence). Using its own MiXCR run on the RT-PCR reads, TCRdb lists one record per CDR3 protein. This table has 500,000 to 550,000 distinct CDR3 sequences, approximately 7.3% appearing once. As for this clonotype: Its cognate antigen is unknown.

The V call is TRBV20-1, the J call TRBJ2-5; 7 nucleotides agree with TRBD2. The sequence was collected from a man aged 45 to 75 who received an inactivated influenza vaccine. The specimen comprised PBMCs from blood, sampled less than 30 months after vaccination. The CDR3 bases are TGCAGTGCTAGTCGGGGCGGGGGACAAGAGACCCAGTACTTC. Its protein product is CSASRGGGQETQYF.